The 21 T cell receptor beta chains reported below all come from one sample, sequenced in a study of response to subunit inactivated influenza vaccine. TCRdb re-derived calls from the RT-PCR reads in MiXCR, one entry per CDR3 protein. The table has approximately 530,000 distinct CDR3 sequences, under 15% seen once. Sequenced material: PBMCs from blood, taken 40 to 50 days after vaccination. The origin of the receptors is a man in his fifties who received an inactivated influenza vaccine.

The chain has TRBV21-1 and TRBJ2-4; the table assigns TRBD1, which was not confirmed against the DNA. TRBV21-1 corresponds to a pseudogene. This CDR3 is built from 17 residues. As DNA, the CDR3 is TGTGCCAGCAGTCAGGGGGCATCATTGACAGCCAAAAACATTCAGTACTTC. Translation gives CASSQGASLTAKNIQYF.

This clonotype was seen only a few times. The chain joins TRBV18 to TRBJ2-3; D remains unclear. The CDR3 is 13 amino acids. The V gene lost 5 bases and the J gene lost 4 bases, with 10 bases spanning the gap. CDR1 is KGHSH and CDR2 is LQKENI in the germline V gene. The CDR3 spells CASSGDLPDTQYF. CDR3 nucleotide sequence: TGTGCCAGCTCAGGGGATCTCCCAGATACGCAGTATTTT.

This clonotype came up a few times. The V and J genes are TRBV5-1 and TRBJ1-1; D gene ambiguous. The CDR3 spans 14 residues. Germline V gene lookup returns CDR1 SGHRS and CDR2 YFSETQ. V lost 0 bases and J lost 4, with 10 bases in between. CDR3 in amino acids: CASSLAAGGTEAFF. In DNA form, the CDR3 reads TGCGCCAGCAGCTTGGCCGCGGGAGGCACTGAAGCTTTCTTT.

In its sample, this clonotype was seen a few times. This rearrangement joins TRBV20-1 to TRBJ1-4; the D gene is possibly TRBD1 (6 bases). With 4 bases removed from V and 3 bases from J, the gap between germline ends came to 12 bases. The V gene's germline CDR1 is DFQATT and CDR2 SNEGSKA (reference sequence). The CDR3 covers 14 residues. Here the CDR3 reads CSATPGHSNEKLFF. Here the CDR3 DNA reads TGCAGTGCTACCCCGGGACACTCTAATGAAAAACTGTTTTTT.

The chain joins TRBV28 to TRBJ2-1; unclear D gene. Germline V gene data show CDR1 as MDHEN and CDR2 as SYDVKM. Trimming removed 3 bases from V and 8 bases from J, with 8 bases in between. The CDR3 is 12 residues long. Written as DNA, the CDR3 is TGTGCCAGCAGTTTGAATCACTATGAGCAGTTCTTC. Amino acids: CASSLNHYEQFF. The full variable domain, in which reference TRBV28 and TRBJ2-1 provide the parts outside the CDR3, is DVKVTQSSRYLVKRTGEKVFLECVQDMDHENMFWYRQDPGLGLRLIYFSYDVKMKEKGDIPEGYSVSREKKERFSLILESASTNQTSMYLCASSLNHYEQFFGPGTRLTVL.

This clonotype has more than one count but fewer than ten. V usage is TRBV5-1 and J usage is TRBJ1-2; unclear D gene. The CDR3 has 13 amino acids. Germline CDR1 is SGHRS and CDR2 is YFSETQ. Trimming left V 4 bases short and J 4 bases short, with 11 bases between. The DNA for the CDR3 is TGCGCCAGCAGCAGTGACAACACCTATGGCTACACCTTC. Protein product: CASSSDNTYGYTF. Complete variable domain (other parts from reference TRBV5-1 and TRBJ1-2): KAGVTQTPRYLIKTRGQQVTLSCSPISGHRSVSWYQQTPGQGLQFLFEYFSETQRNKGNFPGRFSGRQFSNSRSEMNVSTLELGDSALYLCASSSDNTYGYTFGSGTRLTVV.

In this sample, this clonotype turned up many times. This chain uses TRBV20-1 with TRBJ1-2; 8 nucleotides match TRBD1. Germline CDR1 is DFQATT and CDR2 is SNEGSKA (reference sequence). CDR3 length: 11 amino acids. The trim removed 5 bases at V and 6 bases at J, leaving 2 bases unmatched. DNA for the CDR3: TGCAGTGCTGGACAGGGTGATGGCTACACCTTC. Translated: CSAGQGDGYTF.

The chain recombines TRBV4-3 with TRBJ1-2, with 12 positions matching TRBD1. The CDR3 is 17 residues long. The V gene's germline CDR1 is LGHNA and CDR2 YSLEER. V lost 0 bases and J lost 4; bases outside the gene matches: 6. CDR3 protein: CASSQDRGTGGAYGYTF. CDR3 DNA: TGCGCCAGCAGCCAAGATCGAGGGACAGGGGGCGCCTATGGCTACACCTTC.

This clonotype appeared many times. The V call is TRBV20-1, the J call TRBJ2-7; 8 nucleotides match TRBD1. Germline V gives CDR1 DFQATT, CDR2 SNEGSKA (reference sequence). The CDR3 sequence is 14 residues long. V was pared by 5 bases and J by 3 bases, with 9 bases of the junction left unmatched. The chain's CDR3 is CSAAPATGDYEQYF. In DNA, the CDR3 is TGCAGTGCTGCCCCGGCGACAGGGGACTACGAGCAGTACTTC.

There are a few counts of this clonotype. CDR3 sequence: CAISGGPLETDTQYF. The DNA of the CDR3 is TGTGCCATCAGCGGGGGCCCCCTTGAGACAGATACGCAGTATTTT. V usage is TRBV10-3 and J usage is TRBJ2-3, with D perhaps TRBD1 or TRBD2 (6 bases each). With 6 bases removed from V and 3 bases from J, the gap between germline ends came to 16 bases. This CDR3 comprises 15 residues. In germline, CDR1 is ENHRY, CDR2 SYGVKD.

This chain joins TRBV28 and TRBJ1-4, with a possible D match to TRBD1 (5 bases). CDR3 length: 15 residues. V shed 5 bases and J shed 4 bases, with 14 bases lying between them. Germline CDR1 is MDHEN and CDR2 is SYDVKM. CDR3 region: CASSPWTGGNEKLFF. CDR3 bases: TGTGCCAGCAGTCCGTGGACGGGGGGTAATGAAAAACTGTTTTTT.

The J gene is TRBJ2-7, the V gene TRBV7-9; tentatively, D is TRBD1 or TRBD2 (5 bases each). Germline V gives CDR1 SEHNR, CDR2 FQNEAQ (reference sequence). The length of the CDR3 is 14 residues. Trimming stripped 4 bases from V and 7 bases from J, with 17 bases between. The CDR3 DNA reads TGTGCCAGCAGCTCCCCGGGACGAACGACGGAGCAGTACTTC. Its translation is CASSSPGRTTEQYF.

This clonotype was observed at least ten times. The chain has TRBV29-1 and TRBJ2-7; TRBD2 might be the D (6 bases). The CDR3 runs to 13 residues. Trimming cost V 3 bases and J 6 bases, with 15 bases left between them. CDR1 is SQVTM, CDR2 ANQGSEA, per germline. In DNA form, the CDR3 reads TGCAGCGTTGATATGGGGGGTTTGGGCGAGCAGTACTTC. This gives the protein CSVDMGGLGEQYF.

This clonotype was seen repeatedly, ten times or more. The chain combines TRBV13 with TRBJ2-5; D is possibly TRBD1 (6 bases). This CDR3 has 15 residues. V dropped 5 bases and J dropped 5 bases, with 18 bases sitting between them. Looked up from germline, CDR1 is PRHDT and CDR2 is FYEKMQ (reference sequence). CDR3 sequence: CASSHGTLGHETQYF. Here the CDR3 DNA reads TGTGCCAGCAGCCACGGGACACTTGGACACGAGACCCAGTACTTC.

The gene calls are TRBV6-2 or TRBV6-3 and TRBJ2-7, with 8 bases aligning to TRBD1. The CDR3 contains 13 residues. Germline V gene data show CDR1 as MNHEY and CDR2 as SVGEGT. The V segment lost 6 bases and the J segment 2 bases; nucleotides outside the gene matches: 3. CDR3 in amino acids: CASRGTGPYEQYF. CDR3 coding DNA: TGTGCCAGCAGAGGGACAGGACCCTACGAGCAGTACTTC.

This chain joins TRBV5-1 and TRBJ1-1, with a possible D match to TRBD1 (6 bases). This CDR3 comprises 15 residues. CDR1 and CDR2 (germline): SGHRS, YFSETQ. V was shortened by 3 bases and J by 1 base, with 13 bases between the two germline ends. This CDR3 is CASSWTASSNTEAFF. Here the CDR3 DNA reads TGCGCCAGCAGCTGGACAGCTTCCTCGAACACTGAAGCTTTCTTT.

This clonotype appeared many times. This chain uses TRBV29-1 with TRBJ2-7; 13 nucleotides line up with TRBD2. Germline V gene sequence: CDR1 SQVTM, CDR2 ANQGSEA. This CDR3 is 16 amino acids long. V lost 6 bases and J lost 2; bases outside the gene matches: 10. CDR3 nucleotide sequence: TGCAGCGTCGGAGGAACTAGCGGGAGGGCCCCCTACGAGCAGTACTTC. This translates into CSVGGTSGRAPYEQYF.

This clonotype was picked up a small number of times. As DNA, the CDR3 is TGTGCCAGCAGTATCCAGCCGACTAGCGGGGACGAGCAGTACTTC. As protein: CASSIQPTSGDEQYF. The chain has TRBV11-2 and TRBJ2-7; 11 nucleotides align to TRBD2. This CDR3 is 15 amino acids long. Germline CDR1 SGHAT, CDR2 FQNNGV. The junction had 9 bases not matched to a gene; V was cut back by 6 bases and J by 5 bases.

This clonotype appeared a few times. The chain employs TRBV20-1 and TRBJ2-1; 9 bases are a match to TRBD2. Trimming cost V 1 base and J 3 bases; bases outside gene matches: 1. CDR3 size: 14 residues. The germline CDR1 and CDR2 sequences are DFQATT and SNEGSKA (reference sequence). The CDR3 DNA follows: TGCAGTGCTAGAGTTAGCGGGGGCTACAATGAGCAGTTCTTC. Amino acids: CSARVSGGYNEQFF.

This clonotype was seen a handful of times. The V call is TRBV12-3 or TRBV12-4, the J call TRBJ1-1; D possibly corresponds to TRBD1 (5 bases). The CDR3 covers 13 residues. The V gene lost 1 base and the J gene lost 10 bases, with 13 bases spanning the gap. The CDR3 nucleotides are TGTGCCAGCAGTTTAGGGGGCGGGGATGGAGCTTTCTTT. It yields the protein CASSLGGGDGAFF.

The rearrangement links TRBV29-1 to TRBJ2-3; D is undetermined. V shed 8 bases and J shed 1 base, with 13 bases lying between them. The CDR3 is 13 residues long. CDR1 and CDR2 from the germline V gene are SQVTM and ANQGSEA. The chain's CDR3 is CSLSLFGTDTQYF. DNA for the CDR3: TGCAGCTTATCGCTGTTCGGCACAGATACGCAGTATTTT.